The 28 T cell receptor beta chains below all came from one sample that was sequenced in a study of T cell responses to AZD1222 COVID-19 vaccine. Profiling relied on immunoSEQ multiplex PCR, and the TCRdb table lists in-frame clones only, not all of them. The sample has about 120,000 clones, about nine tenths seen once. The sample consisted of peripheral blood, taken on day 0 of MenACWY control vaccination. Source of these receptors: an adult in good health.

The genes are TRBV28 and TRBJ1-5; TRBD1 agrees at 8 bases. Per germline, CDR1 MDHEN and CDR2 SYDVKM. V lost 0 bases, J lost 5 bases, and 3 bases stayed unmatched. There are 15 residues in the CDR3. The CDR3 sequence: CASSLWDREDQPQHF. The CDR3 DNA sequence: TGTGCCAGCAGTTTATGGGACAGGGAAGATCAGCCCCAGCATTTT.

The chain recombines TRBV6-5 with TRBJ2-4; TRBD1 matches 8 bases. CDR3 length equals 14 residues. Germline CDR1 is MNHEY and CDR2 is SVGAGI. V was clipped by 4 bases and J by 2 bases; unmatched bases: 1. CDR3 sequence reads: CASSWTGTKNIQYF. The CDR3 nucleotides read TGTGCCAGCAGTTGGACAGGGACCAAAAACATTCAGTACTTC.

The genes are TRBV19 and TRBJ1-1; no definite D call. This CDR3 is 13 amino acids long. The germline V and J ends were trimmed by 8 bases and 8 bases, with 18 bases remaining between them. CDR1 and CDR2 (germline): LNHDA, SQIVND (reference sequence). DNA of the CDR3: TGTGCCAGTGCGGACCTTAAGACGCCGGAAGCTTTCTTT. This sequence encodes CASADLKTPEAFF.

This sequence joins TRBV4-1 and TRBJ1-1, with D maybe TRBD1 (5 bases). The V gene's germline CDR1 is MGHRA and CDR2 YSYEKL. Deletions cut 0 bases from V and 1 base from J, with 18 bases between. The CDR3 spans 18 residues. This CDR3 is CASSQDWWDQKPNTEAFF. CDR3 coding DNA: TGCGCCAGCAGCCAAGATTGGTGGGACCAAAAACCGAACACTGAAGCTTTCTTT.

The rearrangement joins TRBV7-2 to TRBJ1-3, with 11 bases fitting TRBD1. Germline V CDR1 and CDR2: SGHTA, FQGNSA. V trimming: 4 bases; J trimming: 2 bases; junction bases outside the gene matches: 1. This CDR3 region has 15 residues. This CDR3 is CASSSDRGPGNTIYF. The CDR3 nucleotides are TGTGCCAGCAGCTCGGACAGGGGGCCTGGAAACACCATATATTTT.

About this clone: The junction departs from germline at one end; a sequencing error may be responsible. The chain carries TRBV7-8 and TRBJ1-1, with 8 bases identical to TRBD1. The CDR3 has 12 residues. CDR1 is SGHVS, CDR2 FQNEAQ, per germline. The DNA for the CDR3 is TGTGCCAGCAGCTTAGGGGCAGGGGGCGGAGTCTTT. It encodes CASSLGAGGGVF.

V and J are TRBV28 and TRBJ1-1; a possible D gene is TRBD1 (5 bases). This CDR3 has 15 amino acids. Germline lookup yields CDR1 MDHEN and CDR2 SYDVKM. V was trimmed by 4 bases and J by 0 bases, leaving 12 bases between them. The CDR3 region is CASSSRDGMNTEAFF. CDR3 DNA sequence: TGTGCCAGCAGTTCCCGGGACGGAATGAACACTGAAGCTTTCTTT.

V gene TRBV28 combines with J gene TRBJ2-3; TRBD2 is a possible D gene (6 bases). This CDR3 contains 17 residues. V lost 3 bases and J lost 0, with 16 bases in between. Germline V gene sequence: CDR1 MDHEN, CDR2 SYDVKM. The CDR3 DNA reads TGTGCCAGCAGTTTTGTTCGGGACTTAGCTAGCACAGATACGCAGTATTTT. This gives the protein CASSFVRDLASTDTQYF.

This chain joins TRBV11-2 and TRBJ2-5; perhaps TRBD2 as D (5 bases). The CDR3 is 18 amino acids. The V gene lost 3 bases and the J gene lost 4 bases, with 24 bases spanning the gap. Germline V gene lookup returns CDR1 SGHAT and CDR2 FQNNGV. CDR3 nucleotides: TGTGCCAGCAGCTTTGATGCCCGCTCCGCTAGCAGAGCAGAGACCCAGTACTTC. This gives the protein CASSFDARSASRAETQYF. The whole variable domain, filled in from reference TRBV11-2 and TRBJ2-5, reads EAGVAQSPRYKIIEKRQSVAFWCNPISGHATLYWYQQILGQGPKLLIQFQNNGVVDDSQLPKDRFSAERLKGVDSTLKIQPAKLEDSAVYLCASSFDARSASRAETQYFGPGTRLLVL.

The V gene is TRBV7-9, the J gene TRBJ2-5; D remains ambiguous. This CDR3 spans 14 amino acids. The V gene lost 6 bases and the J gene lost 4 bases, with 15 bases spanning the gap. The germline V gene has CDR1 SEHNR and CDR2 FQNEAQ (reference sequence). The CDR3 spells CASRPAGKGETQYF. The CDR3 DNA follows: TGTGCCAGCAGGCCGGCCGGAAAAGGAGAGACCCAGTACTTC.

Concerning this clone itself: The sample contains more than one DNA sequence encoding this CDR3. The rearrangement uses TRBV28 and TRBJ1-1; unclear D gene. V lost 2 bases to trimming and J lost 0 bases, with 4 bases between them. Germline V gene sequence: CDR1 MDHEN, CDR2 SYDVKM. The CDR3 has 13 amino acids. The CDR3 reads CASSLGMNTEAFF. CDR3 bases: TGTGCCAGCAGTTTAGGTATGAACACTGAAGCTTTCTTT.

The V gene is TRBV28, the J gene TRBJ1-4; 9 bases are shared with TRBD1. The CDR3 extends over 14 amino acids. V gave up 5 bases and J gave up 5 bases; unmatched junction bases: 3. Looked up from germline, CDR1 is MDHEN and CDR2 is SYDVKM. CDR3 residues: CASSRDRVNEKLFF. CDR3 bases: TGTGCCAGCAGTCGGGACAGGGTCAATGAAAAACTGTTTTTT.

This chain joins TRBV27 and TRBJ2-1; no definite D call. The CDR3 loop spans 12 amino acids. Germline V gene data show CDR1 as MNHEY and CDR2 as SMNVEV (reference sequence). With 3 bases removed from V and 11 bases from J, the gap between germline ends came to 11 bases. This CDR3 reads CASSFPAAQQFF. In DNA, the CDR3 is TGTGCCAGCAGTTTCCCGGCGGCACAGCAGTTCTTC.

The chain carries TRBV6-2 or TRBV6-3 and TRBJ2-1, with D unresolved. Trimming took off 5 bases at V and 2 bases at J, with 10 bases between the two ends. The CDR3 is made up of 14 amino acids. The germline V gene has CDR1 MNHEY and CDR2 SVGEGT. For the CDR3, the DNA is TGTGCCAGCAGTCCGGACGAAACCTACAATGAGCAGTTCTTC. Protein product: CASSPDETYNEQFF.

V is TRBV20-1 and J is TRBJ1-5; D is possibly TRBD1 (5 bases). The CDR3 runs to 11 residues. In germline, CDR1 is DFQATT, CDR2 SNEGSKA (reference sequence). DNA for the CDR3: TGCAGCACAGGCCACAATCAGCCCCAGCATTTT. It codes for CSTGHNQPQHF.

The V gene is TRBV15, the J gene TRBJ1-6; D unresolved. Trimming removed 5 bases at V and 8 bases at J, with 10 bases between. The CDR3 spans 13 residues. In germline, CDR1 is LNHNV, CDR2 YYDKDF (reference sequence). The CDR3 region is CATSPLSDSPLHF. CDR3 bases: TGTGCCACCAGCCCGCTGTCAGATTCACCCCTCCACTTT.

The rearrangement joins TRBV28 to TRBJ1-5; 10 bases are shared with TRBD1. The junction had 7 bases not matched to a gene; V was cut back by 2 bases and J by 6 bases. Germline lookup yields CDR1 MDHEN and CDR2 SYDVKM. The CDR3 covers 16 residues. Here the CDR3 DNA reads TGTGCCAGCAGTTTAGCCGGGACAGGGGTCGGTCAGCCCCAGCATTTT. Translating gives CASSLAGTGVGQPQHF.

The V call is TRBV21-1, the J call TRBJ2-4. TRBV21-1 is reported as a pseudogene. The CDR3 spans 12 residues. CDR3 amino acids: CASSTGAGIQYF. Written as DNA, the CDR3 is TGTGCCAGCAGCACCGGGGCCGGCATTCAGTACTTC.

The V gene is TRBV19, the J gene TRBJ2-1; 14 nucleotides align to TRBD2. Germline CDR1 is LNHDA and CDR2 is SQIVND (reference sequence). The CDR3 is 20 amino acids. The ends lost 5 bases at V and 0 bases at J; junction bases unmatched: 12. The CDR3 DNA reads TGTGCCAGTAGTTCTCTACTAGGGACTAGCGGGGGACGCTCCTACAATGAGCAGTTCTTC. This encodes CASSSLLGTSGGRSYNEQFF.

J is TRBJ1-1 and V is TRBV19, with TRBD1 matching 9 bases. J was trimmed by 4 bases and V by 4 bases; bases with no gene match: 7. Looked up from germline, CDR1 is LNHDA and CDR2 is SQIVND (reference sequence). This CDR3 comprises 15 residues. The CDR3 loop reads CASSSGQGWSTEAFF. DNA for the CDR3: TGTGCCAGTAGTAGCGGACAGGGGTGGTCCACTGAAGCTTTCTTT.

CDR3 nucleotides: TGTGCCAGCAGTTCCACAGCGACCGGGGAGCTGTTTTTT. Translated, it gives CASSSTATGELFF. The V call is TRBV27, the J call TRBJ2-2; D unclear. CDR3 length: 13 amino acids. CDR1 is MNHEY and CDR2 is SMNVEV in the germline V gene (reference sequence). The V end was cut by 4 bases, the J end by 5 bases, with 8 bases between.

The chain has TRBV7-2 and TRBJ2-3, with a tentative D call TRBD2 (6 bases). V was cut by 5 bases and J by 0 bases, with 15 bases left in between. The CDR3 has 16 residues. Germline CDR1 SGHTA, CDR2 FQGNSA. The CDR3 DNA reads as TGTGCCAGCAGCAAGCGGTTAGCGGCTAGCACAGATACGCAGTATTTT. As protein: CASSKRLAASTDTQYF.

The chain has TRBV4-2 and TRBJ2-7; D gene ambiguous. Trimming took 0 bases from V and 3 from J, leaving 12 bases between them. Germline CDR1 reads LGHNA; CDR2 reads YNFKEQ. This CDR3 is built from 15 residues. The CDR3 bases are TGTGCCAGCAGCCAAGAGGTAGGACGCAGCTACGAGCAGTACTTC. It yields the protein CASSQEVGRSYEQYF.

The CDR3 DNA reads TGTGCCAGCAGCATCCGACAGGGGGCGTCCTATAATTCACCCCTCCACTTT. Translation: CASSIRQGASYNSPLHF. The chain employs TRBV14 and TRBJ1-6; 10 bases are shared with TRBD1. The CDR3 covers 17 residues. In germline, CDR1 is SGHDN, CDR2 FVKESK. Trimming took 5 bases from V and 1 from J; bases not matched to a gene: 5.

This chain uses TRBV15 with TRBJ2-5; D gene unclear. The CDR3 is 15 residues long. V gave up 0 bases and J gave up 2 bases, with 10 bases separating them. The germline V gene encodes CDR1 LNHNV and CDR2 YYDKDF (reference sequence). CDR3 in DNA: TGTGCCACCAGCAGAGATGATCGGATACAAGAGACCCAGTACTTC. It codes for CATSRDDRIQETQYF.

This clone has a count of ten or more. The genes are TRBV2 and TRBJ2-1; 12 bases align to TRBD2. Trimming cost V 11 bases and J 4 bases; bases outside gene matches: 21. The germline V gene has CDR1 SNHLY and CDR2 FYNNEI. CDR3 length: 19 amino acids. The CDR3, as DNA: TGTGCCGTCAGACTAGCGGGAGTAGGGCAGCGGGGGCGATACAATGAGCAGTTCTTC. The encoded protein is CAVRLAGVGQRGRYNEQFF.

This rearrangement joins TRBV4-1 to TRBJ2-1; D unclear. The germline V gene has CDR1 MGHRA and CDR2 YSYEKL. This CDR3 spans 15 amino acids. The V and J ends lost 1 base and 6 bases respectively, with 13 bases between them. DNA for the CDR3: TGCGCCAGCAGCCAAGCCCAGAGAGTACCCAATGAGCAGTTCTTC. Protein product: CASSQAQRVPNEQFF.

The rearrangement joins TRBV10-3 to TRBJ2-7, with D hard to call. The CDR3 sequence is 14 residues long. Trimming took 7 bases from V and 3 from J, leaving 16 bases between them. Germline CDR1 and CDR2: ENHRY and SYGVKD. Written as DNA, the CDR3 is TGTGCCATCAACCAGGAAGGGCCAGGCTACGAGCAGTACGTC. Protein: CAINQEGPGYEQYV.